This paragraph reports one TCR beta chain. Its recognized antigen is unknown. Its ends do not fully match the called genes, so a read error is possible. From cysteine to phenylalanine, the CDR3 is 14 amino acids long. The only DNA kept is the CDR3, 42 bases in frame from the first base. The germline V gene (reference sequence) supplies CDR1 DFQATT and CDR2 SNEGSKA. Libraries were built with 5' RACE. TCRdb shows the sequencer as Illumina HiSeq 2500. A second PCR of about 7 to 12 cycles was run with a J-beta primer mix and a sample-barcoded 5' primer. A template-switch 5' adaptor carrying 12 random nucleotides introduced a unique molecular identifier onto each TCR beta cDNA molecule. Each sample yielded at least 2.5 million CDR3-containing paired-end reads. First-strand cDNA was synthesized from all RNA with the Mint cDNA synthesis kit, primed by a TRBC-specific oligonucleotide. After uracil-DNA glycosylase treatment, a first 18-cycle PCR used universal primers M1SS and BC2_uni_R on all cDNA. For the original study's pipeline: Each sample was normalized by randomly selecting 1 million high-quality reads, each carrying a distinct molecular identifier. Instead of being binned into consensus sequences, reads with shared molecular identifiers were discarded. MiTCR, set to a Q25 quality threshold and the strictest error-elimination algorithm, was used for CDR3 identification, clonotype clustering and error correction. Lower-bound total TCR beta diversity was estimated with a nonparametric unseen species model using Euler transformation. TCRdb passed the public sequencing reads through fastp at Q25 and MiXCR, retaining productive beta sequences. Entries that share a CDR3 protein sequence are merged under the most common genes and DNA. V and J calls and clone size were set by TCRdb, not the authors. The sample contains about 1,500,000 distinct CDR3 sequences, around 42% of them found a single time. The top ten clonotypes cover roughly 8.2% of the sample.

This sample was taken from a study of blood T cells in healthy people across ages (dated by TCRdb to about 2015). For context, the study as a whole: Template switching captured roughly one uniquely barcoded TCR beta cDNA molecule per two T cells in model experiments. The study analyzed two additional independent replicas of 1 million unique cDNA reads from the same blood draw for two donors, one aged 18 to 29 and one aged 80 or older. Donors were grouped into four age groups: young (average 16 years), middle-aged (less than 40), aged (around 60) and long-lived (just over 80). To avoid experimental bias, donors of different ages were spread randomly across the sequencing lanes. To track age-related changes in TCR beta repertoire diversity, the study relied on deep sequencing normalized with unique cDNA molecular identifiers. What the authors observed across the whole study: As age increased, observed TCR beta diversity per million T cells dropped in a roughly linear way, and a significant reduction was already evident by age about 40. Estimates of total diversity based on one million sequenced T cells were regarded as lower bounds and as underestimates. A strong correlation was found between observed TCR beta diversity and the percentage of naive T cells measured by flow cytometry. The long-lived group showed more naive CD4+ T cells, fewer expanded clones and increased TCR diversity than the aged group, suggesting age selection. Because the CMV infection status of the donors was unknown, age-related changes in expanded clonotypes may potentially have been confounded. Bulk unsorted PBMC profiling prevented conclusive comparison of naive and antigen-experienced compartments.

The 39 donors, aged about 6 to 100 years, were systemically healthy Caucasian individuals from Russia. Around 10 milliliters of peripheral blood were drawn from each donor into EDTA-treated Vacutainer tubes. Ficoll-Paque density-gradient centrifugation was used to isolate PBMCs, with at least 7 million per sample. Trizol reagent was used to extract total RNA from PBMCs, with at least 5 micrograms per sample. For every donor, an aliquot of PBMCs went through flow cytometry to measure the percentages of naive CD45RAhigh/CD27high T cells. The sample taken for sequencing was blood. The chain uses TRBV20-1 and TRBJ1-5; the D gene is unclear. The sequence came from a woman between 18 and 30 years old in good health. The CDR3 protein is CSARAGVGNHPQHF. The sequenced DNA: TGCAGTGCTAGAGCTGGGGTCGGCAATCACCCCCAGCATTTT.